This TCR beta chain was captured in a study of T cell responses to AZD1222 COVID-19 vaccine (dated by TCRdb to the early 2020s). With respect to the entire study: AZD1222 recipients with second doses at about 4 weeks or about 12 weeks were pooled, because spike-specific TCR depth and breadth did not differ between schedules. A total of 233 trial participants underwent TCR sequencing, of whom 207 received two doses of AZD1222 and approximately 25 received two doses of the MenACWY control vaccine. Enrollment into the trials was organized by age into subgroups of 18-55, 56-69 and 70-plus years, and those subgroups contained approximately 160, 26 and 62 TCR-sequenced participants, respectively. Study-wide conclusions, independent of this receptor: After two AZD1222 doses, spike-specific TCR breadth and depth were significantly higher than at day 0 and than in MenACWY recipients. Conclusions about previously exposed vaccinees were limited because only five to seven AZD1222 recipients were SARS-CoV-2 seropositive at baseline. Vaccine-associated CD4 TCRs spanned the whole spike protein, with dominant responses in regions 160-218 and 743-854. Because no day 14 peak-response samples were available, the repertoires could be characterized only after the peak T cell response. In the small 56-69-year group, the increase in depth fell short of significance, most likely because of low power. Participants were mostly white British and included more females than males, and it was suggested by the authors that clonal diversity may have been underestimated. Reportedly, almost half of the unique spike-specific TCRs recognized epitopes lying outside the regions that are mutated in the B.1.351 and B.1.1.7 variants.

Comment on this clone: Its antigen remains unidentified. Per-nucleotide qualities are absent, and no much larger clonotype sits a single base away.

The CDR3 regions of human TCRbeta chains were analyzed by immunosequencing. The study's own analysis went as follows. TCRs in the repertoires were compared against a reference library of SARS-CoV-2-specific TCRs that had been generated with the MIRA antigen-specificity platform. Breadth was defined as the fraction of unique TCRs that were SARS-CoV-2-associated. Depth was defined as the fraction of total T cells that were SARS-CoV-2-associated. Using the MIRA data, every spike-specific TCR was mapped to the spike region that the TCR reacted to and assigned to either a CD4 or a CD8 class. Log10-transformed breadth and depth values were compared by one-way ANOVA with Sidak's multiple comparisons tests. The table was pulled from immuneACCESS by TCRdb, which kept in-frame rearrangements only. Such tables lose some clones; where checked, under half of the loss comes from unresolved V genes, and the rest has no known cause. The V and J calls and clone size are taken from that table; D and trimming were inferred from the DNA. The sample contains approximately 110,000 clones, 88% of them found a single time. Of the sample, about 4.7% falls within the top ten clones.

This specimen's time point label, per the study, means: baseline before first vaccination. Samples from vaccinated people were obtained from the UK trials COV001 and COV002, which included a single-blind randomized controlled phase 2/3 trial of AZD1222 (ChAdOx1 nCoV-19) in healthy adults. For TCRbeta chain sequencing, PBMC samples from trial participants were taken at day 0 and at day 28 after the second dose. The germline V gene (reference sequence) supplies CDR1 LGHDT and CDR2 YNNKEL. The CDR3 runs 17 amino acids, cysteine and phenylalanine included. The only DNA kept is the CDR3, 51 bases in frame from the first base. V trim: 3 bases; J trim: 0 bases; unmatched bases: 10.

Here the sequenced sample was peripheral blood, taken on day 0 of AZD1222 vaccination. The clonotype originates from an adult in good health. This receptor chain uses TRBV3-1 (or the pseudogene TRBV3-2) and TRBJ2-7; 8 middle bases align to TRBD2. The CDR3 has the sequence CASSHILRSGSSYEQYF. The DNA is TGTGCCAGCAGCCACATCTTACGAAGCGGGAGCTCCTACGAGCAGTACTTC.